The T cell receptor beta chain described here comes from a study of shared clonotypes between healthy human individuals. The CDR3 covers 15 residues. The germline CDR1 and CDR2 sequences are SGHDT and YYEEEE. This table comes from immunoSEQ multiplex PCR, and its TCRdb copy is limited to in-frame clones, with some not included. Of millions of clones in the sample, approximately 92% were seen once. The V call is TRBV5-6, the J call TRBJ2-5, with 8 bases aligning to TRBD1. The DNA end is more similar to TRBJ2-7, so the J call may be wrong. The sample taken for sequencing was naive CD4+ T cells sorted from blood. Subset specified: CD45RA+ positively selected. The sequence was obtained from a man between 18 and 29 years old in good health. The CDR3 loop is CASHPRDRPPYEQYF. CDR3 coding DNA: TGTGCCAGCCACCCCCGGGACAGGCCGCCCTACGAGCAGTACTTC.